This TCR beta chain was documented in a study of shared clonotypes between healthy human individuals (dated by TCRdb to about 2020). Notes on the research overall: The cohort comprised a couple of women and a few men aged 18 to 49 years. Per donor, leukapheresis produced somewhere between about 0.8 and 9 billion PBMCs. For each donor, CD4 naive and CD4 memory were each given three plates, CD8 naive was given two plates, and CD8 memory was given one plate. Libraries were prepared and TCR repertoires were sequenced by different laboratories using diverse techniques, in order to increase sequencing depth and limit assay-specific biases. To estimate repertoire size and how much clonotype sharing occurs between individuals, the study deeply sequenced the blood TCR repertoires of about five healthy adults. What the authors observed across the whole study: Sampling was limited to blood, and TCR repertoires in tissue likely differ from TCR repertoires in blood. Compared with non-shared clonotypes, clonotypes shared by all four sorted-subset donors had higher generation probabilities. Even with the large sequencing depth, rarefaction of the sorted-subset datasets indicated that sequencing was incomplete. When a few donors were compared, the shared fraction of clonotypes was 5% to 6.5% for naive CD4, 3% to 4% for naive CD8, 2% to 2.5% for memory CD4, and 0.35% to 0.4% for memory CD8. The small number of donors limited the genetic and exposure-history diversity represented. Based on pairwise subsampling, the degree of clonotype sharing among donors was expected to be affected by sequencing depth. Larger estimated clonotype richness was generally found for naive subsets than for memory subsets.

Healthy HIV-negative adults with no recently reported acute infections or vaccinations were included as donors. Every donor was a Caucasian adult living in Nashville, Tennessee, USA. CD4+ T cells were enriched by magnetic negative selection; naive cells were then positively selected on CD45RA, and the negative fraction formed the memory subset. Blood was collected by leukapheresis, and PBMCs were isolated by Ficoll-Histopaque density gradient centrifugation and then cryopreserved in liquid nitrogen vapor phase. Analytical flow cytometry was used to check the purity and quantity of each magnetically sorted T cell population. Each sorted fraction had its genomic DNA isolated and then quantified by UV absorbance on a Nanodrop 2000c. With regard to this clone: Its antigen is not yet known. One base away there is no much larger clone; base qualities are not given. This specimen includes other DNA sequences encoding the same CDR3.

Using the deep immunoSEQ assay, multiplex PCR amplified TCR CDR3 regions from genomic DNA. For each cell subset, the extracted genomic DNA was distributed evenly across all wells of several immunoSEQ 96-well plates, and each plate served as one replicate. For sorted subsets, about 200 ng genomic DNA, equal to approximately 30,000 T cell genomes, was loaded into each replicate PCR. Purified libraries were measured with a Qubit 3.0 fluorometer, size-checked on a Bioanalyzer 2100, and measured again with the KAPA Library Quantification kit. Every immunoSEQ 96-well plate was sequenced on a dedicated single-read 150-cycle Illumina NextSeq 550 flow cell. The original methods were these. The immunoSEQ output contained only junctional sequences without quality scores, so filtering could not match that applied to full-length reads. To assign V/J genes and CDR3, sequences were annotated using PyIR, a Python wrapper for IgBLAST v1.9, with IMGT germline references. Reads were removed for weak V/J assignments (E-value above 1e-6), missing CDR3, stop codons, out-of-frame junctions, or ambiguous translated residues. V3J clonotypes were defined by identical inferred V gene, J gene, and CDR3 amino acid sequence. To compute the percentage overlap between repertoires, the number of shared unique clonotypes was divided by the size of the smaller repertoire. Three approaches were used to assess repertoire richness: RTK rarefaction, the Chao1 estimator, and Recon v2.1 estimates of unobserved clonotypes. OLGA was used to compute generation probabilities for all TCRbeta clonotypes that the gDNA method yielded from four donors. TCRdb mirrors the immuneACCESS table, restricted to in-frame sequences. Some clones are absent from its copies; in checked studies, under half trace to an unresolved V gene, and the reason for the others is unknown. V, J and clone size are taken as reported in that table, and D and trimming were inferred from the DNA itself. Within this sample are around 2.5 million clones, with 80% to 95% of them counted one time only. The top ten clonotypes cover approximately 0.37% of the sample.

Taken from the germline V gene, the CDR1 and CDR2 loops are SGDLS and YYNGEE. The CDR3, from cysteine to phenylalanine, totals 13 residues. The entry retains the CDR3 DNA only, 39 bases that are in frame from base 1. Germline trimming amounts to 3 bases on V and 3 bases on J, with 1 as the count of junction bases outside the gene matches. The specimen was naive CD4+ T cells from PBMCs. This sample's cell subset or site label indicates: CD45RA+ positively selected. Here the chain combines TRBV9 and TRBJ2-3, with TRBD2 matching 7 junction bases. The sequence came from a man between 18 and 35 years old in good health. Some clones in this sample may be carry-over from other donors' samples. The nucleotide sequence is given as TGTGCCAGCAGCGCGGGGGGAACAGATACGCAGTATTTT. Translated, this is CASSAGGTDTQYF.